The TCR beta chain described here comes from a study of Ad26.COV2.S vaccination and SARS-CoV-2 variants. Treatment here: about 20 received Ad26.COV2.S at low or high dose, single or two shots; five or six received placebo; per-sample allocation not given. Sampling took place 63 days after the first vaccine or placebo injection. Sequencing used immunoSEQ multiplex PCR; TCRdb keeps in-frame clones, though not all of them. Of roughly 410,000 clones in the sample, 83% were seen once. This specimen consisted of peripheral blood, obtained in a trial of Ad26.COV2.S vaccine versus placebo. The receptor was derived from a person between 18 and 60 years old who received the Ad26.COV2.S COVID-19 vaccine or a placebo.

This CDR3 reads CASSSTSGETQYF. For the CDR3, the DNA is TGCGCCAGCAGCTCAACTAGCGGTGAGACCCAGTACTTC. The chain couples TRBV5-1 to TRBJ2-5, with TRBD2 identical over 8 bases. The length of the CDR3 is 13 residues. CDR1 is SGHRS and CDR2 is YFSETQ in the germline V gene. V shed 3 bases, J shed 5 bases, and the junction held 3 bases outside the gene matches.